The rows below give T cell receptor beta chains drawn from one sample of a study of OX40 agonist ivuxolimab in advanced cancers. This table comes from immunoSEQ multiplex PCR, and its TCRdb copy is limited to in-frame clones, with some not included. The sample lists 50,000 to 65,000 clones, about nine tenths occurring once. This sample comprised CD4+ or CD8+ T cells sorted from blood, obtained in a trial of the OX40 agonist ivuxolimab. These receptors all come from an adult with an advanced solid tumor such as melanoma, head and neck, liver or kidney cancer. Each CDR3 is given with its conserved first and last residue. A D gene is named only where the DNA matches it firmly. Not every row has a clone size; where given, it reads once, few, many or a size class.

d_call	cdr3_length	v_call	clone_size	j_call	cdr3_aa	cdr3_nt
.	14	TRBV9	.	TRBJ1-2	CASSARMGSTGYTF	TGTGCCAGCAGTGCCCGGATGGGGTCGACGGGCTACACCTTC
.	12	TRBV28	.	TRBJ1-1	CASSLRQTEAFF	TGTGCCAGCAGTTTACGACAGACTGAAGCTTTCTTT
.	14	TRBV9	.	TRBJ2-1	CASSVSANTNEQFF	TGTGCCAGCAGCGTGTCTGCCAACACCAATGAGCAGTTCTTC
.	13	TRBV11-2	.	TRBJ2-5	CASSLGDAGTQYF	TGTGCCAGCAGCTTAGGGGACGCCGGGACCCAGTACTTC
.	13	TRBV6-1	.	TRBJ1-3	CASTRGEGNTIYF	TGTGCCAGCACCCGAGGAGAGGGAAACACCATATATTTT
.	11	TRBV28	once	TRBJ2-2	CASSPNRELFF	TGTGCCAGCAGTCCGAACCGGGAGTTGTTTTTT
TRBD1	15	TRBV6-5	.	TRBJ1-1	CASRITQGMNTEAFF	TGTGCCAGCAGAATCACACAGGGGATGAACACTGAAGCTTTCTTT
.	15	TRBV4-3	.	TRBJ1-2	CASSPRPGADYGYTF	TGCGCCAGCAGCCCCAGACCCGGGGCCGACTATGGCTACACCTTC
.	16	TRBV19	.	TRBJ2-1	CASSMGVEAAYNEQFF	TGTGCCAGTAGTATGGGGGTCGAAGCGGCCTACAATGAGCAGTTCTTC
.	13	TRBV28	.	TRBJ1-1	CASNHRPVGRAFF	TGTGCCAGCAATCATAGGCCTGTGGGGAGAGCTTTCTTT
.	14	TRBV6-5	.	TRBJ2-6	CASSKIQGVNVLTF	TGTGCCAGCAGTAAGATACAGGGTGTCAACGTCCTGACTTTC
TRBD2	14	TRBV7-3	.	TRBJ2-7	CASSPSGTWWEQYF	TGTGCCAGCAGCCCGAGCGGGACCTGGTGGGAGCAGTACTTC
TRBD1	11	TRBV27	.	TRBJ2-7	CASRRDREQYF	TGTGCCAGCAGACGGGACAGGGAGCAGTACTTC
.	18	TRBV9	.	TRBJ1-3	CASSVEAWASRSGNTIYF	TGTGCCAGCAGCGTAGAGGCCTGGGCGAGCCGCTCTGGAAACACCATATATTTT
.	14	TRBV28	.	TRBJ1-5	CASSLGGGNQPQHF	TGTGCCAGCAGCCTCGGAGGGGGCAATCAGCCCCAGCATTTT
.	16	TRBV11-3	.	TRBJ2-7	CASSSLSGQLTYEQYF	TGTGCCAGCAGCTCCCTCAGCGGACAATTAACCTACGAGCAGTACTTC
TRBD1	15	TRBV19	.	TRBJ1-5	CASSPRDRSNQPQHF	TGTGCCAGTAGCCCCCGGGACAGGAGTAATCAGCCCCAGCATTTT
TRBD2	15	TRBV11-3	.	TRBJ2-1	CASSERLAEYNEQFF	TGTGCCAGCAGCGAGAGACTAGCGGAGTACAATGAGCAGTTCTTC
TRBD1	15	TRBV11-3	.	TRBJ2-1	CASSLEGQGSDEQFF	TGTGCCAGCAGCTTAGAGGGACAGGGGTCCGATGAGCAGTTCTTC
.	16	TRBV5-1	.	TRBJ1-2	CASSLGFSGEYYGYTF	TGCGCCAGCAGCTTGGGATTCTCGGGAGAGTACTATGGCTACACCTTC
.	15	TRBV19	once	TRBJ1-2	CASTSGDTGNYGYTF	TGTGCCAGTACCTCGGGGGACACGGGGAACTATGGCTACACCTTC
.	15	TRBV7-7	.	TRBJ2-5	CASSLGGTEQETQYF	TGTGCTAGCAGTTTAGGCGGGACTGAGCAAGAGACCCAGTACTTC
TRBD2	14	TRBV29-1	.	TRBJ2-1	CSVDLTSGYNEQFF	TGCAGCGTTGACTTGACTAGCGGGTACAATGAGCAGTTCTTC
.	16	TRBV5-1	.	TRBJ2-2	CASSLGKGIGPGELFF	TGCGCCAGCAGCTTGGGAAAGGGGATCGGCCCCGGGGAGCTGTTTTTT
.	14	TRBV28	.	TRBJ1-5	CASLRGDSNQPQHF	TGTGCCAGCCTGCGAGGGGATAGCAATCAGCCCCAGCATTTT
.	12	TRBV7-6	.	TRBJ2-5	CASSPGWETQYF	TGTGCCAGCAGCCCGGGGTGGGAGACCCAGTACTTC
TRBD2	16	TRBV11-2	.	TRBJ2-2	CASSPLSGRAGGELFF	TGTGCCAGCAGCCCCCTCAGCGGGAGGGCCGGCGGGGAGCTGTTTTTT
TRBD1	14	TRBV18	.	TRBJ1-4	CASSLGTGDEKLFF	TGTGCCAGCTCACTGGGGACAGGGGATGAAAAACTGTTTTTT
.	14	TRBV6-1	.	TRBJ1-4	CASRVVSTNEKLFF	TGTGCCAGCAGAGTTGTTTCGACTAATGAAAAACTGTTTTTT
.	14	TRBV19	medium-sized	TRBJ1-5	CASSMAVQGEPQHF	TGTGCCAGTAGTATGGCGGTGCAAGGGGAGCCCCAGCATTTT
.	11	TRBV20-1	.	TRBJ2-7	CSARGAYEQYF	TGCAGTGCTAGAGGGGCCTACGAGCAGTACTTC
.	13	TRBV19	.	TRBJ2-1	CASSPTVRNEQFF	TGTGCCAGTAGTCCTACGGTTCGCAATGAGCAGTTCTTC
TRBD1	18	TRBV5-6	.	TRBJ2-4	CASSYRDRGLFEDNIQYF	TGTGCCAGCAGCTACCGGGACAGGGGGCTGTTTGAGGATAACATTCAGTACTTC
TRBD1	14	TRBV28	.	TRBJ1-1	CASYLTGEPTEAFF	TGTGCCAGCTATTTAACAGGGGAACCCACTGAAGCTTTCTTT
.	17	TRBV5-6	few	TRBJ2-3	CASSLGAGLKSTDTQYF	TGTGCCAGCAGCTTGGGGGCCGGGCTAAAGAGCACAGATACGCAGTATTTT
.	14	TRBV18	.	TRBJ2-3	CASSPPRTTDTQYF	TGTGCCAGCTCACCACCCAGAACCACAGATACGCAGTATTTT
.	14	TRBV5-1	once	TRBJ1-2	CASSLGGREYGYTF	TGCGCCAGCAGCTTGGGAGGCAGGGAGTATGGCTACACCTTC
.	12	TRBV30	.	TRBJ1-1	CAWSRGHTEAFF	TGTGCCTGGAGTAGGGGCCACACTGAAGCTTTCTTT
.	14	TRBV5-1	few	TRBJ2-7	CASFPGTEDYEQYF	TGCGCCAGCTTCCCCGGCACCGAGGACTACGAGCAGTACTTC
TRBD2	17	TRBV19	.	TRBJ2-1	CASSRRLAGSADNEQFF	TGTGCCAGTAGTCGACGACTAGCGGGGTCAGCGGACAATGAGCAGTTCTTC
TRBD2	14	TRBV19	few	TRBJ2-1	CASSIKVAGDSPFF	TGTGCCAGTAGTATTAAGGTAGCGGGAGACAGTCCGTTCTTC
.	14	TRBV28	.	TRBJ1-2	CASSSRTLLYGYTF	TGTGCCAGCAGCTCCCGGACACTGCTATACGGCTACACCTTC
.	17	TRBV27	once	TRBJ2-4	CASSLSWLPGRLNIQYF	TGTGCCAGCAGTTTATCGTGGCTCCCGGGGCGTTTAAACATTCAGTACTTC
.	17	TRBV6-1	.	TRBJ2-7	CASSEALLTGHTYEQYF	TGTGCCAGCAGTGAAGCGCTTCTTACGGGACACACCTACGAGCAGTACTTC
.	15	TRBV10-3	few	TRBJ2-3	CAISDQAGVTDTQYF	TGTGCCATCAGTGATCAGGCAGGGGTCACAGATACGCAGTATTTT
.	20	TRBV29-1	.	TRBJ2-6	CSHIFRAPDDGSSGANVLTF	TGCAGCCATATTTTCCGGGCACCCGATGACGGATCCTCTGGGGCCAACGTCCTGACTTTC
TRBD2	16	TRBV7-8	.	TRBJ2-2	CASSSGLAGVHGELFF	TGTGCCAGCAGCTCAGGACTAGCGGGAGTGCACGGGGAGCTGTTTTTT
TRBD1	14	TRBV19	medium-sized	TRBJ1-2	CASREDRANYGYTF	TGTGCCAGTAGGGAGGACAGGGCAAACTATGGCTACACCTTC
TRBD2	15	TRBV28	.	TRBJ2-7	CASSFGGEGRWEQYF	TGTGCCAGCAGTTTTGGGGGGGAGGGCCGTTGGGAGCAGTACTTC
.	11	TRBV30	.	TRBJ2-5	CAWGLGETQYF	TGTGCCTGGGGTCTTGGTGAGACCCAGTACTTC
.	12	TRBV7-9	.	TRBJ2-1	CASSFTWNEQFF	TGTGCCAGCAGCTTTACCTGGAATGAGCAGTTCTTC
.	13	TRBV5-4	.	TRBJ2-7	CASSRDAEGEQYF	TGTGCCAGCAGTCGTGACGCGGAGGGGGAGCAGTACTTC
.	16	TRBV28	.	TRBJ2-7	CASSSISGGKPYEQYF	TGTGCCAGCAGTTCTATAAGTGGGGGAAAGCCCTACGAGCAGTACTTC
.	13	TRBV28	.	TRBJ1-6	CASDPGGDSPLHF	TGTGCCAGCGACCCCGGGGGTGATTCACCCCTCCACTTT
.	14	TRBV4-2	.	TRBJ1-4	CASSQDRSNEKLFF	TGTGCCAGCAGCCAAGACAGGTCTAATGAAAAACTGTTTTTT
TRBD1	16	TRBV27	.	TRBJ1-2	CASSSGTGGVGYGYTF	TGTGCCAGCAGTTCCGGGACAGGGGGCGTCGGCTATGGCTACACCTTC
.	12	TRBV28	once	TRBJ1-1	CASSFPRSEAFF	TGTGCCAGCAGTTTTCCCAGGTCCGAAGCTTTCTTT
.	15	TRBV19	few	TRBJ2-7	CASSGQGFLSYEQYF	TGTGCCAGTAGTGGCCAGGGCTTTCTCTCCTACGAGCAGTACTTC
TRBD2	14	TRBV2	once	TRBJ2-2	CASMGTSGTGELFF	TGTGCCAGCATGGGGACTAGCGGCACCGGGGAGCTGTTTTTT
.	14	TRBV2	.	TRBJ2-2	CASRPQENTGELFF	TGTGCCAGCAGACCCCAGGAGAACACCGGGGAGCTGTTTTTT